These 9 T cell receptor beta chains came from one sample sequenced in a study of blood T cells in healthy people across ages. A second PCR of about 7 to 11 cycles used a sample-barcoded 5' primer and a J-beta primer mix. TCRdb ran MiXCR on the 5' RACE reads and lists one entry per CDR3 protein. The sample records 1.5 million to 2 million distinct CDR3 sequences, approximately 39% being singletons. Material for sequencing was blood. The receptors stem from a human donor in good health.

The rearrangement joins TRBV12-3 or TRBV12-4 to TRBJ1-1; D not certain. This CDR3 has 12 residues. V was clipped by 1 base and J by 4 bases, with 4 bases between them. DNA for the CDR3: TGTGCCAGCAGTTTAGATATCACTGAAGCTTTCTTT. Amino acid sequence: CASSLDITEAFF.

The rearrangement links TRBV10-3 to TRBJ2-2, with 8 bases aligning to TRBD2. This CDR3 has 15 residues. J gave up 0 bases and V 5 bases, and 2 bases lay outside the gene matches. The germline CDR1 and CDR2 sequences are ENHRY and SYGVKD. DNA of the CDR3: TGTGCCATCAGTTTAGCGGGGACGAACACCGGGGAGCTGTTTTTT. It translates to CAISLAGTNTGELFF.

For the CDR3, the DNA is TGCAGCGGCGGGGACAGACAAAACACCATATATTTT. The encoded protein is CSGGDRQNTIYF. This rearrangement joins TRBV29-1 to TRBJ1-3; 7 nucleotides align to TRBD1. The CDR3 loop spans 12 amino acids. V shed 7 bases, J shed 6 bases, and the junction held 6 bases outside the gene matches. The germline V gene encodes CDR1 SQVTM and CDR2 ANQGSEA.

This clonotype has a handful of counts. The V and J genes are TRBV20-1 and TRBJ2-1, with unresolved D. The V end was cut by 3 bases, the J end by 10 bases, with 13 bases between. Germline V gene lookup returns CDR1 DFQATT and CDR2 SNEGSKA (reference sequence). The CDR3 extends over 12 amino acids. The CDR3 sequence: CSASGNNLEQFF. DNA of the CDR3: TGCAGTGCTAGTGGTAACAACCTAGAGCAGTTCTTC.

The rearrangement links TRBV20-1 to TRBJ1-6, with TRBD1 as a possible D gene (6 bases). Trimming removed 0 bases from V and 4 bases from J, with 13 bases in between. Germline V gene sequence: CDR1 DFQATT, CDR2 SNEGSKA (reference sequence). The CDR3 consists of 16 residues. The CDR3 here is CSARELGALYNSPLHF. CDR3 sequence (DNA): TGCAGTGCTAGAGAATTGGGGGCTCTATATAATTCACCCCTCCACTTT.

About this clonotype: One end of the junction does not line up with germline, which may come from a read error. J is TRBJ2-5 and V is TRBV2; the D gene is possibly TRBD2 (5 bases). The end of the DNA is better explained by TRBJ2-7, so the J call may be wrong. Germline lookup yields CDR1 SNHLY and CDR2 FYNNEI. CDR3 length: 12 residues. The CDR3 reads CAGSDYSYEQYF. The CDR3 nucleotides are TGTGCCGGCAGTGACTACTCCTACGAGCAGTACTTC.

The J gene is TRBJ2-5, the V gene TRBV20-1, with TRBD1 matching 8 bases. V lost 6 bases, J lost 5 bases, and 17 bases stayed unmatched. Germline CDR1 reads DFQATT; CDR2 reads SNEGSKA (reference sequence). The CDR3 runs to 16 residues. CDR3 protein: CSAKSIPQGAGETQYF. Written as DNA, the CDR3 is TGCAGTGCGAAATCCATCCCCCAGGGGGCAGGGGAGACCCAGTACTTC.

The chain carries TRBV12-3 or TRBV12-4 and TRBJ2-1; 10 bases agree with TRBD1. Trimming removed 5 bases from V and 4 bases from J; junction bases left unmatched: 11. This CDR3 is 17 amino acids long. CDR3 sequence reads: CASSIRPGTGVYNEQFF. The CDR3 bases are TGTGCCAGCAGTATTCGACCCGGGACAGGGGTTTACAATGAGCAGTTCTTC.

The chain carries TRBV12-3 or TRBV12-4 and TRBJ1-6, with D possibly matching TRBD1 (6 bases). Trimming stripped 6 bases from V and 8 bases from J, with 8 bases between. This CDR3 has 12 amino acids. The CDR3 loop is CASRDSYSPLHF. DNA of the CDR3: TGTGCCAGCAGGGACAGTTATTCACCCCTCCACTTT.